This T cell receptor beta chain comes out of a study of blood T cell repertoires in COVID-19. Study overall: Sites in the United States, Italy and Spain provided acute and convalescent COVID-19 samples.

TCRdb keeps only in-frame clones here, not all; method: immunoSEQ multiplex PCR. The data hold hundreds of thousands of clones, with almost 85% observed a single time. Seattle enrolled patients during active infection and tracked them longitudinally. Germline loops: CDR1 MNHNS, CDR2 SASEGT. Germline trimming cut 3 bases from V and 10 bases from J; bases unmatched to any gene: 5. The CDR3 loop spans 14 amino acids. The chain employs TRBV6-1 and TRBJ1-6; 8 bases are a match to TRBD1. Sequenced material: peripheral blood. The TCR comes from a man aged 50-60 years with COVID-19, enrolled during active disease. The CDR3 region has the DNA TGTGCCAGCAGTGAGGACAGGGCCCGGTCACCCCTCCACTTT. Translating it yields CASSEDRARSPLHF.